This T cell receptor (beta chain) derives from a study of beta chain features in type 1 diabetes. Study-level findings and limits: Within patients, naive, central memory and Treg TCRB repertoires seemed more similar than within healthy donors. The influence of HLA type on TCRB rearrangement stayed undetermined.

In germline, CDR1 is SGHRS, CDR2 YFSETQ. The V gene end was trimmed by 3 bases and the J gene end by 2 bases; junction bases not matched to a gene: 2. CDR3 length equals 15 residues. A sort by CD45RO/CCR7/CD25/CD127/CD95/CD27 yielded CD4+ naive, central memory, regulatory and stem cell-like memory cells. What was sequenced were expressed TCRB transcripts, since all of the isolated RNA had been reverse transcribed. Stem cell-like memory T cell samples averaged about 1 million reads. The method was immunoSEQ multiplex PCR; TCRdb's version includes in-frame clones alone and lacks a portion of them. This table has tens of thousands of clones, 25% to 35% appearing once. Turning to this clone: Antigen unknown.

The sequence came from a young woman in good health. The source material was stem cell memory CD4+ T cells from blood. V gene TRBV5-1 combines with J gene TRBJ2-1; 10 bases are a match to TRBD2. CDR3 protein: CASSSLAGTYNEQFF. The CDR3 DNA reads as TGCGCCAGCAGCTCACTAGCGGGGACCTACAATGAGCAGTTCTTC.